A single T cell receptor beta chain is shown here with its context. The antigen remains unidentified. This sample is drawn from a study of blood T cells in healthy people across ages. At the level of the study: With template switching, about one barcoded beta molecule was captured per two T cells.

General study points: It was not possible, with unsorted PBMCs, to conclusively compare naive and antigen-experienced cells. Those diversity estimates obtained from one million T cells were thought to be underestimates. Naive CD4+ cells and diversity were both higher in long-lived donors than in aged donors.

PCR was performed a second time for 7 to 11 cycles using a sample-barcoded 5' primer and a J-beta primer mix. Each CDR3 protein is one row after TCRdb ran MiXCR on the 5' RACE reads. The sample records around 2 million distinct CDR3 sequences, 30% to 40% being singletons. The sequence derives from a human donor in good health. The sequenced sample consisted of blood.

The CDR3 loop is CSASGGRISNQPQHF. The CDR3 bases are TGCAGTGCTAGTGGTGGCAGGATTAGCAATCAGCCCCAGCATTTT. This chain connects TRBV20-1 to TRBJ1-5; no firm D call. The CDR3 runs to 15 residues. Trimming shortened V by 3 bases and J by 0 bases, and 12 bases separated the two germline ends. CDR1 DFQATT and CDR2 SNEGSKA come from the germline V gene (reference sequence).